A selection of T cell receptor beta chains follows, all from one sample in a study of PD-L1 blockade in urothelial cancer. Repertoires were generated with immunoSEQ multiplex PCR, while TCRdb's copy carries only in-frame clones and drops some. The table records approximately 50,000 clones, roughly 80% of them present only once. The sequences come from PBMCs, collected around atezolizumab (anti-PD-L1) treatment. The receptor source for this set is a man in his 70s with urothelial cancer. CDR3s include the opening cysteine and the closing phenylalanine or tryptophan. Fields, in order: D gene, J gene, V gene, clone size, CDR3 protein, CDR3 DNA. A D gene is named only where the DNA matches it firmly. The size field is filled for only some rows; it gives once, few, many or a size class.

TRBD2,TRBJ2-1,TRBV7-3,NA,CASSSRTSGRDNEQFF,TGTGCCAGCAGCTCGCGGACTAGCGGGAGGGACAATGAGCAGTTCTTC
TRBD2,TRBJ2-7,TRBV11-3,NA,CASSQSGLGTEQYF,TGTGCCAGCAGCCAATCGGGACTAGGGACGGAGCAGTACTTC
TRBD1,TRBJ2-2,TRBV6-6,NA,CASRPRDRVSGELFF,TGTGCCAGCAGACCAAGGGACAGGGTTTCGGGGGAGCTGTTTTTT
NA,TRBJ2-5,TRBV5-1,NA,CASSLVAQVGGETQYF,TGCGCCAGCAGCTTGGTCGCACAGGTCGGTGGAGAGACCCAGTACTTC
NA,TRBJ1-2,TRBV7-9,NA,CASSLPSGLGYTF,TGTGCCAGCAGCTTACCTAGCGGGCTGGGCTACACCTTC
NA,TRBJ2-2,TRBV6-5,NA,CASRARELNTGELFF,TGTGCCAGCAGGGCGCGGGAATTGAACACCGGGGAGCTGTTTTTT
NA,TRBJ2-3,TRBV7-3,NA,CASSLQRELGTDTQYF,TGTGCCAGCAGCTTACAGAGGGAGCTGGGCACAGATACGCAGTATTTT
TRBD2,TRBJ2-5,TRBV27,NA,CASSLGIGLAEETQYF,TGTGCCAGCAGTTTAGGCATCGGACTAGCGGAAGAGACCCAGTACTTC
NA,TRBJ1-1,TRBV4-1,NA,CASSQDAAAPEAFF,TGCGCCAGCAGCCAAGACGCAGCGGCCCCTGAAGCTTTCTTT
NA,TRBJ1-5,TRBV14,NA,CASSHQGLGYSNQPQHF,TGTGCCAGCAGCCACCAGGGACTGGGTTATAGCAATCAGCCCCAGCATTTT
NA,TRBJ2-3,TRBV7-2,once,CASIPGLPGVDTQYF,TGTGCCAGCATCCCGGGACTCCCGGGTGTGGATACGCAGTATTTT
TRBD1,TRBJ2-2,TRBV18,NA,CASSVTGQTGELFF,TGTGCCAGCTCCGTGACAGGGCAAACCGGGGAGCTGTTTTTT